The present TCR beta chain was sequenced within a study of blood T cell repertoires in COVID-19. Germline CDR1 and CDR2: SGHRS and YFSETQ. This CDR3 has 16 amino acids. V gave up 0 bases and J gave up 0 bases, with 12 bases separating them. Assay: immunoSEQ multiplex PCR; the TCRdb copy retains only in-frame clones and omits some. The table has 300,000 to 500,000 clones, roughly 90% seen once. Cohort placement rested on clinical history that participants reported themselves. Sequencing was done on a sample of PBMCs or T cells enriched from blood (not recorded which). The receptor was derived from a woman under 40 with acute COVID-19. The chain recombines TRBV5-1 with TRBJ1-1, with D possibly matching TRBD1 (5 bases). The CDR3 coding sequence is TGCGCCAGCAGCTTGGACACCGGGACTCTGAACACTGAAGCTTTCTTT. Amino acids: CASSLDTGTLNTEAFF.